This T cell receptor beta chain was sequenced in a study of T cells in Graves' hyperthyroidism and ophthalmopathy. Background on the study: Peripheral blood sampling occurred at initial diagnosis, before any treatment.

Trimming left V 4 bases short and J 2 bases short, with 18 bases between. The CDR3 has 16 residues. Germline V CDR1 and CDR2: MDHEN, SYDVKM. Amplification of TCR beta CDR3 regions used RNA as the template. HTBI primers drove first-round RT-PCR of the TCR CDR3. TCRdb passed the multiplex PCR reads through MiXCR, listing each CDR3 protein once. The sample yields roughly 100,000 distinct CDR3 sequences, 47% seen once. Hyperthyroidism, newly diagnosed and lasting under 2 months, affected patients aged 18 to 65. The study excluded patients with uncontrolled infection, other autoimmune disease, pregnancy or lactation. PBMCs were collected from a roughly 10 ml volume of fresh peripheral blood.

This sequence was found in a man aged 40-49 years with Graves' hyperthyroidism. The sequenced sample was blood. This chain joins TRBV28 and TRBJ2-7; D not resolved. The CDR3 region is CASSSLQRPLPYEQYF. The CDR3 nucleotides read TGTGCCAGCAGTTCTCTCCAGAGACCCTTGCCCTACGAGCAGTACTTC. Combining the CDR3 with reference TRBV28 and TRBJ2-7 gives the whole variable domain DVKVTQSSRYLVKRTGEKVFLECVQDMDHENMFWYRQDPGLGLRLIYFSYDVKMKEKGDIPEGYSVSREKKERFSLILESASTNQTSMYLCASSSLQRPLPYEQYFGPGTRLTVT.